Below, 9 T cell receptor beta chains from the same sample are listed, as sequenced in a study of shared T cell receptors in the human thymus. Method: immunoSEQ multiplex PCR; TCRdb's copy keeps in-frame clones and lacks some. The sample gives roughly 700,000 clones, 85% to 90% of which show up once; 0.01% is in the top ten. These data also formed part of another study, on human thymus T cells.

The sequenced material came from thymocytes. The receptor set was obtained from a boy under two years old with a congenital heart defect.

The rearrangement uses TRBV4-1 and TRBJ2-3; TRBD2 is a possible D gene (6 bases). The germline CDR1 and CDR2 sequences are MGHRA and YSYEKL. With 0 bases removed from V and 4 bases from J, the gap between germline ends came to 17 bases. This CDR3 contains 17 residues. The CDR3 nucleotides read TGCGCCAGCAGCCAAGAGAGGGAGGTGGTTTGGTCAGATACGCAGTATTTT. It encodes CASSQEREVVWSDTQYF.

J is TRBJ2-7 and V is TRBV19; tentatively, D is TRBD1 (6 bases). V lost 4 bases and J lost 2, with 15 bases in between. Germline CDR1 LNHDA, CDR2 SQIVND (reference sequence). The CDR3 spans 15 residues. The chain's CDR3 is CASSRDRDIPYEQYF. The CDR3 DNA follows: TGTGCCAGTAGTAGGGACCGGGACATCCCCTACGAGCAGTACTTC.

The rearrangement links TRBV28 to TRBJ2-1, with 10 bases aligning to TRBD1. The length of the CDR3 is 15 residues. Germline V gives CDR1 MDHEN, CDR2 SYDVKM. J was trimmed by 7 bases and V by 3 bases; bases with no gene match: 6. The CDR3 here is CASSFGGQGFNEQFF. Here the CDR3 DNA reads TGTGCCAGCAGTTTTGGGGGACAGGGGTTTAATGAGCAGTTCTTC.

Note on this clone: A junction end diverges from the germline sequence, so it may reflect a read error. V and J are TRBV20-1 and TRBJ1-2; 7 bases fit TRBD1. This CDR3 has 11 amino acids. The germline CDR1 and CDR2 sequences are DFQATT and SNEGSKA (reference sequence). As DNA, the CDR3 is TGCAGAGCTACAGGGGACTATGGCTACACCTTC. It specifies CRATGDYGYTF.

The J gene is TRBJ2-5, the V gene TRBV28, with D maybe TRBD2 (6 bases). Germline V gene sequence: CDR1 MDHEN, CDR2 SYDVKM. The V and J ends lost 2 bases and 5 bases respectively, with 12 bases between them. CDR3 length: 14 residues. CDR3: CASSLRGSWETQYF. CDR3 sequence (DNA): TGTGCCAGCAGTTTACGGGGGTCTTGGGAGACCCAGTACTTC.

CDR3 nucleotides: TGTGCCAGCAGTTACAATCAGGGTACTGGTTACGAGCAGTACTTC. Translating gives CASSYNQGTGYEQYF. The chain combines TRBV6-5 with TRBJ2-7; a possible D gene is TRBD1 (5 bases). Germline V lookup: CDR1 MNHEY, CDR2 SVGAGI. Between the trimmed V and J ends, which lost 2 bases and 4 bases, there was a span of 15 bases. The CDR3 spans 15 residues.

The chain has TRBV19 and TRBJ2-1; 9 bases match TRBD2. The CDR3 contains 15 residues. J gave up 4 bases and V 6 bases, and 7 bases lay outside the gene matches. The germline gives CDR1 LNHDA, CDR2 SQIVND (reference sequence). As DNA, the CDR3 is TGTGCCAGTAGGGTGCCTAGCGGGAAATACAATGAGCAGTTCTTC. This translates into CASRVPSGKYNEQFF.

The J gene is TRBJ2-3, the V gene TRBV30; 8 bases are shared with TRBD1. This CDR3 has 16 residues. After removal of 1 base from V and 0 bases from J, the junction contained 6 bases not matched to a gene. Germline values: CDR1 GTSNPN, CDR2 SVGIG (reference sequence). CDR3 sequence (DNA): TGTGCCTGGAGTGGGGCCCAGGGGGCGAGCACAGATACGCAGTATTTT. It is translated as CAWSGAQGASTDTQYF.

The chain has TRBV28 and TRBJ2-7, with no clear D. The CDR3 is made up of 15 amino acids. V was shortened by 2 bases and J by 4 bases, with 15 bases between the two germline ends. Germline loops: CDR1 MDHEN, CDR2 SYDVKM. The CDR3 here is CASSLEEDTSYEQYF. CDR3 nucleotides: TGTGCCAGCAGTTTAGAAGAGGATACCTCATACGAGCAGTACTTC.